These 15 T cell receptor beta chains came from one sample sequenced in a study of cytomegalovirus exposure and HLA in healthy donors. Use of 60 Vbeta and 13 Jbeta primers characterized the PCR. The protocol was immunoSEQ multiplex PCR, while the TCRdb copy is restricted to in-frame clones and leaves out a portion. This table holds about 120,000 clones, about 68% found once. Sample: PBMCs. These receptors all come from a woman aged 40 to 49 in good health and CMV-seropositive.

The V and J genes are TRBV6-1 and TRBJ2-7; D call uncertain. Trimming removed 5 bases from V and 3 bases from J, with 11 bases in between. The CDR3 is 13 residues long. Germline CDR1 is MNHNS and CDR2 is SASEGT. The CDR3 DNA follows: TGTGCCAGCAGTTCCTCCCCCGGCTACGAGCAGTACTTC. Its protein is CASSSSPGYEQYF.

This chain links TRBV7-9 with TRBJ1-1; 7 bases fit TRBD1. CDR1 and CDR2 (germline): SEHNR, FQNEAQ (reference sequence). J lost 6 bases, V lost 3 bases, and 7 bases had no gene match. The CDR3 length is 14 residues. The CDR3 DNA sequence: TGTGCCAGCAGCTTCCCTGACAGGGCGGCTGAAGCTTTCTTT. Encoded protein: CASSFPDRAAEAFF. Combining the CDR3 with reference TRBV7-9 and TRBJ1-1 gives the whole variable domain DTGVSQNPRHKITKRGQNVTFRCDPISEHNRLYWYRQTLGQGPEFLTYFQNEAQLEKSRLLSDRFSAERPKGSFSTLEIQRTEQGDSAMYLCASSFPDRAAEAFFGQGTRLTVV.

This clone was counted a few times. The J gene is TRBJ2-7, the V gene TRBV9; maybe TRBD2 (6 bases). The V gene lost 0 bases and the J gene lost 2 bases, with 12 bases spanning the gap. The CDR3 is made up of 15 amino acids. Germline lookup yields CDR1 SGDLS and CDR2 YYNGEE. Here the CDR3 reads CASSVGGGAAYEQYF. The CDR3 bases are TGTGCCAGCAGCGTAGGGGGCGGGGCCGCCTACGAGCAGTACTTC. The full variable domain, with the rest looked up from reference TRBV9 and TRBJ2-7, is DSGVTQTPKHLITATGQRVTLRCSPRSGDLSVYWYQQSLDQGLQFLIQYYNGEERAKGNILERFSAQQFPDLHSELNLSSLELGDSALYFCASSVGGGAAYEQYFGPGTRLTVT.

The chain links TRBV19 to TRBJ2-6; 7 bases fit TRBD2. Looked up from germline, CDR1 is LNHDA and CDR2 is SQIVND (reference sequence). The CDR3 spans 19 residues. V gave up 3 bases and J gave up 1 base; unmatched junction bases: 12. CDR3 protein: CASSMVRLGEGSGANVLTF. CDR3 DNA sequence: TGTGCCAGTAGTATGGTGAGGCTGGGGGAGGGTTCTGGGGCCAACGTCCTGACTTTC.

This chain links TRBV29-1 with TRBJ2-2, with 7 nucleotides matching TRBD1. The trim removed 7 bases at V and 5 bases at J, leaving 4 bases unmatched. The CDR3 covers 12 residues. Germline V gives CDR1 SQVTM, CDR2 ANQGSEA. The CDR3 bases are TGCAGCGCGGGACAGCCGACCGGGGAGCTGTTTTTT. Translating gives CSAGQPTGELFF.

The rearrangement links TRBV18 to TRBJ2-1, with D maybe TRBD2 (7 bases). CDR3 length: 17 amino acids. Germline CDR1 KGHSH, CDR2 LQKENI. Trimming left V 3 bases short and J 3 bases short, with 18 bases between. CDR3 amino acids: CASSPGGGSFGYNEQFF. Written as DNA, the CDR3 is TGTGCCAGCTCACCGGGAGGGGGTTCCTTCGGCTACAATGAGCAGTTCTTC.

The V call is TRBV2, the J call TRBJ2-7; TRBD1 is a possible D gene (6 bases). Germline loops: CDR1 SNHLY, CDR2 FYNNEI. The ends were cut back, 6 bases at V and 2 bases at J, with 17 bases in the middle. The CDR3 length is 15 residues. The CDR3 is CASRLTLRGTYEQYF. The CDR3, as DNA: TGTGCCAGCAGACTTACCCTCAGGGGAACCTACGAGCAGTACTTC.

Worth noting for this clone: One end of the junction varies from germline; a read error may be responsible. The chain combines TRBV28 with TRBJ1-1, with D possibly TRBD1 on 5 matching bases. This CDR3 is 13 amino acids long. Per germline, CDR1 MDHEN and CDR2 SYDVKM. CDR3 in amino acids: CASRSPGYSKIIF. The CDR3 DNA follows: TGTGCCAGCAGGTCCCCAGGGTATTCGAAGATTATATTT.

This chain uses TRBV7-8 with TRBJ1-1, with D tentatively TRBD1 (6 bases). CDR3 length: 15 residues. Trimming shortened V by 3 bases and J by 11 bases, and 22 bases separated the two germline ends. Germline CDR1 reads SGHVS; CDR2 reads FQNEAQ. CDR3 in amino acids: CASSLGAGQDGVAFF. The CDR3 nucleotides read TGTGCCAGCAGCTTGGGGGCCGGGCAGGATGGTGTGGCTTTCTTT. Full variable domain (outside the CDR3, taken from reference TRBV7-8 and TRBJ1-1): GAGVSQSPRYKVAKRGQDVALRCDPISGHVSLFWYQQALGQGPEFLTYFQNEAQLDKSGLPSDRFFAERPEGSVSTLKIQRTQQEDSAVYLCASSLGAGQDGVAFFGQGTRLTVV.

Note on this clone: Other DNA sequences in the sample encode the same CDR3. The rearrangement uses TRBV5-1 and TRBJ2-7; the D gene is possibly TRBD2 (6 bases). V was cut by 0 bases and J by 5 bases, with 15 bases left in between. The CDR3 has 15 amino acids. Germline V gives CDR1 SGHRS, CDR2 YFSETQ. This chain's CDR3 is CASSLEGLPRNEQYF. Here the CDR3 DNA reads TGCGCCAGCAGCTTGGAAGGACTACCTAGGAACGAGCAGTACTTC.

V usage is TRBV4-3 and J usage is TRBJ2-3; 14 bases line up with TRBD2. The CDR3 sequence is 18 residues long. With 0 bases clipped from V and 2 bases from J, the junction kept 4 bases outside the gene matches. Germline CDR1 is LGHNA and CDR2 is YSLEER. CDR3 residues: CASSQEGGLAGATDTQYF. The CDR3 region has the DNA TGCGCCAGCAGCCAAGAGGGGGGACTAGCGGGAGCCACAGATACGCAGTATTTT.

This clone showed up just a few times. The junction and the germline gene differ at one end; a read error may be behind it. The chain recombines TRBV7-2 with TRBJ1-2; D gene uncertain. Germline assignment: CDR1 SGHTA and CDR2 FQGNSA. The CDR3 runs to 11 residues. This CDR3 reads CASSPKYGYTF. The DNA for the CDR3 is TGTGCCAGCAGCCCTAAATATGGCTACACCTTC.

CDR3 DNA: TGTGCCAGCAGTGACGGGGGATTACAATTTACAGCCATTGGCTACACCTTC. This sequence encodes CASSDGGLQFTAIGYTF. The chain recombines TRBV6-1 with TRBJ1-2; tentative D call: TRBD1 (5 bases). The CDR3 length is 17 residues. Trimming cost V 3 bases and J 7 bases, with 24 bases left between them. Per the germline V gene, CDR1 is MNHNS and CDR2 is SASEGT.

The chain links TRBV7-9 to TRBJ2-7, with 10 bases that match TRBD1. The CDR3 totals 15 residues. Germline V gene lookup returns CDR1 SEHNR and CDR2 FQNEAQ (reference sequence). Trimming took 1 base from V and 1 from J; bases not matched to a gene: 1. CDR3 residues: CASSLGTGGSYEQYF. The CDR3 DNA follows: TGTGCCAGCAGCTTAGGGACAGGGGGTTCCTACGAGCAGTACTTC.

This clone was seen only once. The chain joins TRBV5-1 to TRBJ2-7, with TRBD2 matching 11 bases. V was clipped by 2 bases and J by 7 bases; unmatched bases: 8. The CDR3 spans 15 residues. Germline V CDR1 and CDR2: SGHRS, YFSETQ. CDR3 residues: CASSFTSGSGREQYF. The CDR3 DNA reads TGCGCCAGCAGCTTTACTAGCGGGAGTGGTCGGGAGCAGTACTTC.